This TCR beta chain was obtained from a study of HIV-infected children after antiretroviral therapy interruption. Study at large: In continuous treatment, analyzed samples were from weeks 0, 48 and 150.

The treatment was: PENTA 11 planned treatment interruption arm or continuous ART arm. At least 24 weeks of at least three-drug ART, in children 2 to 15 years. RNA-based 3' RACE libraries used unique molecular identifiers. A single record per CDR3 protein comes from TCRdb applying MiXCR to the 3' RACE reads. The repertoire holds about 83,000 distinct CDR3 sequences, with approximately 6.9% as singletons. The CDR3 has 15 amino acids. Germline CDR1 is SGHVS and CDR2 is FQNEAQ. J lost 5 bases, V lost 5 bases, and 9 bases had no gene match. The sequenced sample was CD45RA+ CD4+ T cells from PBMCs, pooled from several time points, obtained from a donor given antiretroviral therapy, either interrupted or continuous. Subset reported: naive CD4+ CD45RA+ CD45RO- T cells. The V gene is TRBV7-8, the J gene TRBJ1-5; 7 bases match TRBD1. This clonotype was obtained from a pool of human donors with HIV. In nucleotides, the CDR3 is TGTGCCAGCAGCGCACAGGGGCAGGGGGATCAGCCCCAGCATTTT. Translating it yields CASSAQGQGDQPQHF.